These 22 T cell receptor beta chains were sequenced from one sample in a study of vaccination effects on CD4 cells after COVID-19. Data came from immunoSEQ multiplex PCR; TCRdb stores just in-frame clones and leaves some out. This table holds about 40,000 clones, about 70% found once. These TCRs are of unknown antigen specificity. Cultured cells yielded isolated CD4+ T cells after less than 11 days. Two doses of BNT162b2 or mRNA-1273 vaccine were administered to participants. This material consisted of CD4+ T cells from PBMCs cultured without peptide, taken after COVID-19 vaccination. The source is a human donor who received a COVID-19 vaccine.

This clone was recorded only once. The J gene is TRBJ1-1, the V gene TRBV18, with TRBD1 matching 7 bases. Per the germline V gene, CDR1 is KGHSH and CDR2 is LQKENI. V lost 1 base to trimming and J lost 3 bases; unmatched junction nucleotides: 2. There are 14 residues in the CDR3. The CDR3 loop is CASSPRTGDTEAFF. The CDR3 region has the DNA TGTGCCAGCTCACCACGAACAGGGGACACTGAAGCTTTCTTT.

This clone was seen only a few times. The genes are TRBV12-5 and TRBJ2-3; D might be TRBD2 (6 bases). Per germline, CDR1 LGHNT and CDR2 FRNRAP. The CDR3 consists of 14 residues. Trimming cost V 6 bases and J 3 bases, with 13 bases left between them. The DNA for the CDR3 is TGTGCTAGTGGGTCAGCGGGCGTTACAGATACGCAGTATTTT. Translated: CASGSAGVTDTQYF. Variable domain in full (rest from reference TRBV12-5 and TRBJ2-3): DARVTQTPRHKVTEMGQEVTMRCQPILGHNTVFWYRQTMMQGLELLAYFRNRAPLDDSGMPKDRFSAEMPDATLATLKIQPSEPRDSAVYFCASGSAGVTDTQYFGPGTRLTVL.

In its sample, this clone was seen a few times. The V call is TRBV19, the J call TRBJ1-5; weak D call: TRBD1 (6 bases). V lost 3 bases to trimming and J lost 5 bases, with 17 bases between them. In germline, CDR1 is LNHDA, CDR2 SQIVND (reference sequence). The CDR3 is 16 residues long. CDR3 protein: CASSMFHQGPYQPQHF. The CDR3 DNA reads as TGTGCCAGTAGTATGTTCCACCAGGGGCCATATCAGCCCCAGCATTTT.

The V and J genes are TRBV5-1 and TRBJ2-1, with TRBD2 identical over 7 bases. Germline CDR1 reads SGHRS; CDR2 reads YFSETQ. Trimming at V came to 1 base and at J to 13 bases, leaving 8 bases not matched to a gene. CDR3 length equals 13 residues. CDR3 residues: CASSLKGGRGQFF. CDR3 DNA sequence: TGCGCCAGCAGCTTGAAGGGAGGGAGGGGACAGTTCTTC.

This clone appeared once. The J gene is TRBJ2-2, the V gene TRBV6-2 or TRBV6-3; 9 bases map to TRBD1. The CDR3 spans 18 residues. Germline CDR1 is MNHEY and CDR2 is SVGEGT. V lost 2 bases and J lost 0; bases outside the gene matches: 7. The CDR3 region is CASSYVGQGLANTGELFF. In nucleotides, the CDR3 is TGTGCCAGCAGTTACGTCGGACAGGGGTTGGCGAACACCGGGGAGCTGTTTTTT.

V usage is TRBV4-1 and J usage is TRBJ2-4; the D gene is possibly TRBD2 (6 bases). There are 16 residues in the CDR3. Trimming shortened V by 1 base and J by 1 base, and 11 bases separated the two germline ends. Germline CDR1 MGHRA, CDR2 YSYEKL. The CDR3 coding sequence is TGCGCCAGCAGCCAAGGGAGGGAAATGGCCAAAAACATTCAGTACTTC. Its translation is CASSQGREMAKNIQYF.

The chain carries TRBV18 and TRBJ2-2; 8 nucleotides align to TRBD1. This CDR3 is built from 15 residues. Germline CDR1 KGHSH, CDR2 LQKENI. V shed 5 bases, J shed 5 bases, and the junction held 7 bases outside the gene matches. Written as DNA, the CDR3 is TGTGCCAGCTCAACGACAGGGGTTGGAACCGGGGAGCTGTTTTTT. Translation gives CASSTTGVGTGELFF.

The chain recombines TRBV30 with TRBJ1-1, with D maybe TRBD1 (6 bases). In germline, CDR1 is GTSNPN, CDR2 SVGIG (reference sequence). This CDR3 contains 15 residues. V lost 4 bases, J lost 6 bases, and 21 bases lay in between. CDR3 in DNA: TGTGCCTGGAAGGGGGGGAGGGTCGGTTACGCTGAAGCTTTCTTT. As protein: CAWKGGRVGYAEAFF.

This clone was counted between two and nine times. The chain has TRBV11-2 and TRBJ2-2; D not resolved. Looked up from germline, CDR1 is SGHAT and CDR2 is FQNNGV. Trimming removed 5 bases at V and 5 bases at J, with 12 bases between. The CDR3 runs to 14 residues. The CDR3 DNA follows: TGTGCCAGCAGCCCGACCAGACGGACCGGGGAGCTGTTTTTT. Translation gives CASSPTRRTGELFF.

The chain has TRBV18 and TRBJ1-3; 7 bases map to TRBD1. V shed 2 bases and J 0 bases; nucleotides not matched to a gene: 4. There are 16 residues in the CDR3. The germline V gene encodes CDR1 KGHSH and CDR2 LQKENI. CDR3 loop: CASSPGTADSGNTIYF. DNA of the CDR3: TGTGCCAGCTCACCAGGGACAGCCGACTCTGGAAACACCATATATTTT.

The V call is TRBV5-5, the J call TRBJ2-1; D is undetermined. This CDR3 has 12 amino acids. Germline V gene data show CDR1 as SGHKS and CDR2 as YYEKEE (reference sequence). The germline V and J ends were trimmed by 2 bases and 9 bases, with 9 bases remaining between them. CDR3 amino acids: CASSFGKGEQFF. DNA of the CDR3: TGTGCCAGCAGCTTTGGTAAGGGTGAGCAGTTCTTC.

V and J are TRBV12-3 or TRBV12-4 and TRBJ1-3; D ambiguous. The CDR3 spans 12 residues. The V end was cut by 5 bases, the J end by 0 bases, with 2 bases between. The CDR3 is CASSNSGNTIYF. CDR3 DNA: TGTGCCAGCAGTAACTCTGGAAACACCATATATTTT.

This clone was observed a single time. The chain joins TRBV3-1 (or the pseudogene TRBV3-2) to TRBJ1-4; 7 positions agree with TRBD1. The CDR3 runs 17 residues. V lost 8 bases, J lost 0 bases, and 12 bases stayed unmatched. CDR1 is LGHDT and CDR2 is YNNKEL in the germline V gene (reference sequence). The CDR3 loop reads CASGDSRTEATNEKLFF. The CDR3 DNA reads as TGTGCCAGCGGGGACAGTCGAACGGAGGCAACTAATGAAAAACTGTTTTTT.

This chain connects TRBV24-1 to TRBJ2-5; 7 nucleotides agree with TRBD1. Germline-derived CDR1 and CDR2 are KGHDR and SFDVKD. The CDR3 sequence is 15 residues long. Trimming cost V 3 bases and J 2 bases; bases outside gene matches: 5. CDR3 bases: TGTGCCACCAGTGATCCGGGACAGCTTCAAGAGACCCAGTACTTC. It yields the protein CATSDPGQLQETQYF.

This clone showed up just a few times. The gene calls are TRBV5-1 and TRBJ1-1; TRBD1 aligns across 10 bases. Germline-derived CDR1 and CDR2 are SGHRS and YFSETQ. The CDR3 length is 15 residues. Trimming removed 0 bases from V and 4 bases from J; junction bases left unmatched: 3. For the CDR3, the DNA is TGCGCCAGCAGCTTGGAGGGACAGGGGATCACTGAAGCTTTCTTT. This translates into CASSLEGQGITEAFF.

This chain connects TRBV4-2 to TRBJ2-1; D unclear. CDR3 size: 14 residues. Germline V gene sequence: CDR1 LGHNA, CDR2 YNFKEQ. V dropped 1 base and J dropped 6 bases, with 10 bases sitting between them. In DNA, the CDR3 is TGTGCCAGCAGCCAAGCTTTGACGGGCAATGAGCAGTTCTTC. It codes for CASSQALTGNEQFF.

The chain recombines TRBV24-1 with TRBJ2-5; TRBD2 is a possible D gene (5 bases). The CDR3 has 13 residues. V was clipped by 3 bases and J by 7 bases, with 11 bases between them. CDR1 and CDR2 from the germline V gene are KGHDR and SFDVKD. CDR3 protein: CATSDGSGRTQYF. CDR3 DNA sequence: TGTGCCACCAGTGATGGGTCGGGGAGGACCCAGTACTTC.

The chain uses TRBV9 and TRBJ2-7; 9 bases map to TRBD1. CDR3 length equals 15 residues. In germline, CDR1 is SGDLS, CDR2 YYNGEE. Trimming cost V 4 bases and J 3 bases; bases outside gene matches: 8. The chain's CDR3 is CASSIGQGINYEQYF. The DNA for the CDR3 is TGTGCCAGCAGCATAGGACAGGGGATTAACTACGAGCAGTACTTC.

This clone was picked up a small number of times. This chain joins TRBV11-2 and TRBJ1-6; D unresolved. In germline, CDR1 is SGHAT, CDR2 FQNNGV. This CDR3 is 13 amino acids long. V was clipped by 1 base and J by 2 bases, with 0 bases between them. In nucleotides, the CDR3 is TGTGCCAGCAGCTTAGCCTATAATTCACCCCTCCACTTT. This sequence encodes CASSLAYNSPLHF.

This chain uses TRBV2 with TRBJ1-3; D is possibly TRBD1 (5 bases). This CDR3 is built from 15 residues. Germline CDR1 SNHLY, CDR2 FYNNEI. Trimming shortened V by 6 bases and J by 4 bases, and 16 bases separated the two germline ends. CDR3 bases: TGTGCCAGCAGCCAGGGTTTAGAATCCGGAAACACCATATATTTT. This gives the protein CASSQGLESGNTIYF. Full variable domain (rest looked up from reference TRBV2 and TRBJ1-3): EPEVTQTPSHQVTQMGQEVILRCVPISNHLYFYWYRQILGQKVEFLVSFYNNEISEKSEIFDDQFSVERPDGSNFTLKIRSTKLEDSAMYFCASSQGLESGNTIYFGEGSWLTVV.

J is TRBJ1-6 and V is TRBV5-1, with 10 bases that match TRBD1. This CDR3 is built from 15 residues. Germline V lookup: CDR1 SGHRS, CDR2 YFSETQ. V lost 4 bases, J lost 8 bases, and 6 bases stayed unmatched. In DNA form, the CDR3 reads TGCGCCAGCAGCGCCGGGACAGGGGACTATTCACCCCTCCACTTT. It encodes CASSAGTGDYSPLHF.

CDR3 protein: CASSPGRLVQQETQYF. The CDR3 nucleotides read TGTGCCAGCAGCCCGGGACGACTAGTACAACAAGAGACCCAGTACTTC. The chain joins TRBV7-7 to TRBJ2-5; TRBD2 might be the D (6 bases). The CDR3 has 16 residues. V was pared by 5 bases and J by 2 bases, with 18 bases between. The V gene's germline CDR1 is SSHAT and CDR2 FNYEAQ (reference sequence).